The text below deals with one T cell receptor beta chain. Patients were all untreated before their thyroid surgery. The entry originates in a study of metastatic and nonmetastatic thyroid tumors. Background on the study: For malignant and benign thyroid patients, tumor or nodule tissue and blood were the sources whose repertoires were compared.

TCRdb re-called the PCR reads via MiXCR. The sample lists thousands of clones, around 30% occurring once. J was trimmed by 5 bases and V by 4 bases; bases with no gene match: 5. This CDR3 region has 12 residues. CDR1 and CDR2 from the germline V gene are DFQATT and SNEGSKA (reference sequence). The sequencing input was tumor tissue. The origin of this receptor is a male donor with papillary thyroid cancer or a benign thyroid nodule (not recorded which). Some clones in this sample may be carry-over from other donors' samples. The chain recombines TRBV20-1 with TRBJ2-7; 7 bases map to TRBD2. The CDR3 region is CSAIWSGNEQYF. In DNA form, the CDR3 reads TGCAGTGCTATATGGAGCGGGAACGAGCAGTACTTC.